The next 9 T cell receptor beta chains were all read from a single sample in a study of blood T cells in healthy people across ages (dated by TCRdb to the mid-2010s). Library preparation employed 5' RACE. TCRdb lists the instrument as Illumina HiSeq 2500. A second about 7 to 11 cycle PCR used a sample-barcoded 5' primer and a J-beta primer mix. TCRdb took the public reads, trimmed them with fastp at Q25, ran MiXCR for clone calling and kept in-frame beta chains. When rows share a CDR3 protein, they turn into one entry using the most common DNA and genes. This sample lists about 750,000 distinct CDR3 sequences; 53% were detected once. 40% to 50% of the sample rests with the top ten. The sample was blood. These receptors came from a man older than 75 in good health.

This chain joins TRBV20-1 and TRBJ2-3; a weak D match, TRBD2 (5 bases). Germline CDR1 DFQATT, CDR2 SNEGSKA (reference sequence). V dropped 4 bases and J dropped 7 bases, with 21 bases sitting between them. The CDR3 contains 15 residues. CDR3 protein: CSATGLSGFMNTQYF. In DNA form, the CDR3 reads TGCAGTGCTACAGGCTTGAGCGGATTCATGAATACGCAGTATTTT.

This sequence joins TRBV6-6 and TRBJ2-5; unclear D gene. The CDR3 runs to 14 residues. Per germline, CDR1 MNHNY and CDR2 SVGAGI (reference sequence). Deletions cut 6 bases from V and 1 base from J, with 12 bases between. The chain's CDR3 is CASSPVPPQETQYF. The CDR3 nucleotides read TGTGCCAGCAGCCCCGTCCCCCCCCAAGAGACCCAGTACTTC.

This clonotype has just a few counts. This rearrangement joins TRBV7-3 to TRBJ2-3; 8 positions match TRBD2. Germline CDR1 is SGHTA and CDR2 is FQGTGA. Germline trimming cut 1 base from V and 1 base from J; bases unmatched to any gene: 4. The CDR3 totals 16 residues. The CDR3 here is CASSLNPGGGTDTQYF. In DNA, the CDR3 is TGTGCCAGCAGCTTAAATCCGGGAGGGGGCACAGATACGCAGTATTTT.

V usage is TRBV18 and J usage is TRBJ2-2; perhaps TRBD1 as D (6 bases). Germline V gene sequence: CDR1 KGHSH, CDR2 LQKENI. The CDR3 has 14 residues. The germline V and J ends were trimmed by 3 bases and 4 bases, with 9 bases remaining between them. The CDR3: CASSPTQGTGELFF. CDR3 bases: TGTGCCAGCTCACCCACACAGGGCACCGGGGAGCTGTTTTTT. Looking up the rest from reference TRBV18 and TRBJ2-2 gives the full variable domain: NAGVMQNPRHLVRRRGQEARLRCSPMKGHSHVYWYRQLPEEGLKFMVYLQKENIIDESGMPKERFSAEFPKEGPSILRIQQVVRGDSAAYFCASSPTQGTGELFFGEGSRLTVL.

Concerning this clonotype itself: A clone one base away is much larger, so this may be a read error. The V call is TRBV14, the J call TRBJ2-7; 10 bases agree with TRBD1. The CDR3 spans 15 residues. J gave up 2 bases and V 5 bases, and 6 bases lay outside the gene matches. Germline CDR1 is SGHDN and CDR2 is FVKESK. This CDR3 reads CASSFRDRGAYEQYF. The CDR3 nucleotides read TGTGCCAGCAGCTTCCGGGACAGGGGAGCCTACGAGCAGTACTTC.

This clonotype was detected only a few times. The chain has TRBV20-1 and TRBJ1-2, with D maybe TRBD1 (6 bases). This CDR3 contains 12 residues. The germline V gene has CDR1 DFQATT and CDR2 SNEGSKA (reference sequence). Trimming removed 3 bases from V and 4 bases from J, with 9 bases in between. The CDR3 nucleotides read TGCAGTGCTAGTCCGGGGGCCTATGGCTACACCTTC. Protein: CSASPGAYGYTF.

The chain joins TRBV15 to TRBJ2-5; the D gene could be TRBD1 or TRBD2 (5 bases each). The germline V gene encodes CDR1 LNHNV and CDR2 YYDKDF (reference sequence). There are 15 residues in the CDR3. V shed 0 bases and J shed 7 bases, with 15 bases lying between them. This CDR3 reads CATSRDPRDEGTQYF. The CDR3 DNA sequence: TGTGCCACCAGCAGAGATCCCAGGGACGAAGGGACCCAGTACTTC.

The V gene is TRBV21-1, the J gene TRBJ2-2; TRBD2 is the table's D call, not checked against the DNA. TRBV21-1 is a pseudogene locus. The CDR3 runs to 18 residues. In DNA form, the CDR3 reads TGTGCCAGCGAAAAAAGGACTAGCGGGAGGAGGGGAACCGGGGAGCTGTTTTTT. Translating gives CASEKRTSGRRGTGELFF.

The chain joins TRBV20-1 to TRBJ2-5, with 10 bases lining up with TRBD2. The CDR3 covers 16 residues. The V gene end was trimmed by 5 bases and the J gene end by 5 bases; junction bases not matched to a gene: 14. Looked up from germline, CDR1 is DFQATT and CDR2 is SNEGSKA (reference sequence). In nucleotides, the CDR3 is TGCAGTGCTCGTGGAAGGGGACTAGCGTTGGGGGAGACCCAGTACTTC. Translating it yields CSARGRGLALGETQYF.